This entry features one T cell receptor (beta chain) sequence. Its antigen is as yet unknown. These data belong to a study of PD-1 blockade in classical Hodgkin lymphoma. Study-level results: Possibly reflecting disease activity or prior therapy, repertoire differences have causes that remain undefined. Relapsed/refractory patients reportedly had the lowest baseline TCR diversity, below newly diagnosed patients, who were below healthy donors.

The germline V gene has CDR1 MDHEN and CDR2 SYDVKM. CDR3 length: 13 residues. V was shortened by 3 bases and J by 8 bases, with 10 bases between the two germline ends. Profiled with immunoSEQ multiplex PCR; TCRdb holds only in-frame clones, not every one. The sample includes roughly 77,000 clones, 93% of them seen just once. Stated time point: newly diagnosed, previously untreated cHL patient sample. Serving as comparison were PBMCs from newly diagnosed, untreated classical Hodgkin lymphoma, which were sequenced alongside the relapsed/refractory trial patients. Sequences were obtained from peripheral blood mononuclear cells (PBMCs). The chain combines TRBV28 with TRBJ1-4; D ambiguous. The clonotype comes from a human donor with classical Hodgkin lymphoma. CDR3: CASSFEFREKLFF. As DNA, the CDR3 is TGTGCCAGCAGTTTTGAGTTTCGCGAAAAACTGTTTTTT.